One and the same sample provided the 6 T cell receptor beta chains below, sequenced in a study of T cells after yellow fever vaccination. MiXCR, run by TCRdb on the 5' RACE reads, gives a single entry per CDR3 protein. There are about 73,000 distinct CDR3 sequences in the sample; 7.5% to 9% occur only once, and less than 50% lies in the top ten. The specimen was CD8+ T cells sorted from PBMCs, collected on the day of the yellow fever booster vaccination. The receptors originated from a man between 25 and 39 years old who received the YFV17D yellow fever vaccine.

There are many counts of this clonotype. The V gene is TRBV15, the J gene TRBJ2-1; 15 bases match TRBD2. V was pared by 0 bases and J by 10 bases, with 7 bases of the junction left unmatched. CDR1 is LNHNV, CDR2 YYDKDF, per germline (reference sequence). This CDR3 is built from 17 residues. The CDR3 DNA reads TGTGCCACCAGCAGAGAAGGACTAGCGGGAGGGCCGGAGGAGCAGTTCTTC. Translated, it gives CATSREGLAGGPEEQFF.

CDR3 DNA: TGTGCCAGCAGTGGTGAGGGACCATGGTCCTACAATGAGCAGTTCTTC. Its translation: CASSGEGPWSYNEQFF. The chain carries TRBV6-2 or TRBV6-3 and TRBJ2-1, with D perhaps being TRBD1 or TRBD2 (5 bases each). V gave up 5 bases and J gave up 1 base, with 15 bases separating them. Germline V gene data show CDR1 as MNHEY and CDR2 as SVGEGT. There are 16 residues in the CDR3.

This clonotype was counted ten times or more. V and J are TRBV24-1 and TRBJ2-1, with 8 positions matching TRBD2. The length of the CDR3 is 14 residues. With V trimmed by 4 bases and J by 5 bases, 3 bases remained unmatched. Germline V lookup: CDR1 KGHDR, CDR2 SFDVKD. CDR3 amino acids: CATSDVLADNEQFF. The CDR3 bases are TGTGCCACCAGTGACGTACTAGCGGACAATGAGCAGTTCTTC.

At least ten counts were recorded for this clonotype. V gene TRBV20-1 combines with J gene TRBJ1-5, with D possibly TRBD1 on 5 matching bases. Germline loops: CDR1 DFQATT, CDR2 SNEGSKA (reference sequence). The CDR3 extends over 14 amino acids. V dropped 2 bases and J dropped 8 bases, with 16 bases sitting between them. For the CDR3, the DNA is TGCAGTGCTAGACATGGGGGGGAGTCGGAGCCCCAGCATTTT. Amino acid sequence: CSARHGGESEPQHF.

The chain employs TRBV29-1 and TRBJ2-7; D might be TRBD2 (5 bases). The CDR3 covers 14 residues. V was pared by 2 bases and J by 3 bases, with 14 bases between. Germline V gene data show CDR1 as SQVTM and CDR2 as ANQGSEA. CDR3 nucleotides: TGCAGCGTTGAACAGACCCCTGGAGGCTACGAGCAGTACTTC. This translates into CSVEQTPGGYEQYF.

Many counts were recorded for this clonotype. The chain couples TRBV9 to TRBJ2-5; D is undetermined. Trimming removed 4 bases at V and 5 bases at J, with 12 bases between. This CDR3 spans 13 amino acids. Germline values: CDR1 SGDLS, CDR2 YYNGEE. CDR3 protein: CASSKLTSETQYF. As DNA, the CDR3 is TGTGCCAGCAGCAAACTGACTTCGGAGACCCAGTACTTC.